This T cell receptor (beta chain) was observed in a study of identical twins. Study-wide results and caveats: While abundant cord blood beta clonotypes carried fewer insertions, memory repertoires showed no such pattern. The same donors were not followed; conclusions instead depended on cross-sectional statistical analysis.

The CDR3 loop spans 15 amino acids. The germline V gene has CDR1 SNHLY and CDR2 FYNNEI. V was trimmed by 6 bases and J by 1 base, leaving 13 bases between them. Healthy Caucasian donors formed the entire cohort. This clonotype was seen more than once but under ten times. Its antigen is unidentified. TCRdb recomputed calls from the 5' RACE reads with MiXCR, one row per CDR3 protein. The data contain 450,000 or so distinct CDR3 sequences, about 14% of them singletons. This same sample was also taken into another study, of yellow fever vaccine responses in identical twins.

This chain connects TRBV2 to TRBJ2-1; the D call may be TRBD1 or TRBD2 (5 bases each). This sequence originates from a woman between 18 and 30 years old in good health. Sequenced sample: CD4+ T cells sorted from blood. The CDR3 is CASRRSRESYNEQFF. As DNA, the CDR3 is TGTGCCAGCAGGCGAAGCAGGGAGTCCTACAATGAGCAGTTCTTC.